This is a list of T cell receptor beta chains from one sample in a study of PD-1 blockade in mismatch repair-deficient tumors. TCRdb's table, derived via immunoSEQ multiplex PCR, lists solely in-frame clones and lacks some. The data hold under 50,000 clones, with over 60% observed a single time. The specimen comprised PBMCs, sampled before pembrolizumab treatment. These receptors were obtained from an adult with mismatch repair-deficient cancer. Both conserved end residues are part of each CDR3. The order of the fields is V gene, J gene, clone size, D gene, CDR3 DNA, CDR3 protein. D genes are given only for firm matches. The size field is filled for only some rows; it gives once, few, many or a size class.

TRBV7-3	TRBJ2-1	NA	NA	TGTGCCAGCAGCTTAAATTGGGGTGCGGGTGAGCAGTTCTTC	CASSLNWGAGEQFF
TRBV19	TRBJ2-7	NA	NA	TGTGCCACCGCTCCCCGGAGGGACAGCTACGAGCAGTACTTC	CATAPRRDSYEQYF
TRBV9	TRBJ2-1	NA	NA	TGTGCCAGCACCCAGGGGGTAGCGGTCTACAATGAGCAGTTCTTC	CASTQGVAVYNEQFF
TRBV13	TRBJ2-1	NA	TRBD2	TGTGCCAGCAGCTTCCGCGGGACTAAGCATGAGCAGTTCTTC	CASSFRGTKHEQFF
TRBV11-2	TRBJ2-7	NA	TRBD1	TGTGCCAGCAGCTGGACAGGGGGCCCCTACGAGCAGTACTTC	CASSWTGGPYEQYF
TRBV6-5	TRBJ2-7	NA	NA	TGTGCCAGCAGCCCCGGTGAAGGCTCTTCCTACGAGCAGTACTTC	CASSPGEGSSYEQYF
TRBV27	TRBJ2-1	NA	TRBD2	TGTGCCAGCATCTCCAAAAGGGCCCTAGCGGGAGGGGTTAGGAATGAGCAGTTCTTC	CASISKRALAGGVRNEQFF
TRBV5-1	TRBJ2-7	NA	NA	TGCGCCAGCGGAAGCGGAGGGATTAACTACGAGCAGTACTTC	CASGSGGINYEQYF
TRBV19	TRBJ1-2	NA	TRBD1	TGTGCCAGTAGTTTACCGGGACAGGGGAACTATGGCTACACCTTC	CASSLPGQGNYGYTF
TRBV30	TRBJ1-3	few	NA	TGTGCCTGGATTAGCGGGGGGTCGTCTGGAAACACCATATATTTT	CAWISGGSSGNTIYF
TRBV29-1	TRBJ2-5	NA	TRBD1	TGCAGCGTTGTTGGACAGGGAAGCAAAGAGACCCAGTACTTC	CSVVGQGSKETQYF
TRBV5-4	TRBJ2-1	NA	TRBD1	TGTGCCAGCAGCGCGACAGGGACGAACTACAATGAGCAGTTCTTC	CASSATGTNYNEQFF
TRBV19	TRBJ1-5	few	NA	TGTGCCAGTAGTTATCAGCAGGGTAATCAGCCCCAGCATTTT	CASSYQQGNQPQHF
TRBV7-2	TRBJ1-4	NA	NA	TGTGCCAGCAGCTCGGGGCGGGGAAATGAAAAACTGTTTTTT	CASSSGRGNEKLFF